One sample yielded the 3 T cell receptor beta chains listed below, sequenced in a study of patients and donors after allogeneic stem cell transplantation (TCRdb year 2020). Libraries were constructed by RT-PCR. The sequencer listed for this sample is NextSeq 550. TCRdb itself trimmed the public reads at Q25 with fastp, ran MiXCR and retained productive beta chains. Under each unique CDR3 protein, matching rows form one entry showing the most common genes and DNA. The sample table holds some 200,000 distinct CDR3 sequences, of which around two fifths were seen once. The ten largest clones add up to 25% to 35% of the sample. Sequencing used blood, either unsorted or a sorted T cell fraction (not recorded which). The receptors were sampled from a human donor who was either an allogeneic HSCT recipient or a stem cell or donor lymphocyte infusion donor (not recorded which). It is not recorded whose cells these are; they may come from a transplant donor.

Only a few counts were recorded for this clonotype. This chain joins TRBV20-1 and TRBJ1-1; D ambiguous. CDR1 and CDR2 from the germline V gene are DFQATT and SNEGSKA (reference sequence). The CDR3 has 14 amino acids. The ends were cut back, 2 bases at V and 3 bases at J, with 13 bases in the middle. This chain's CDR3 is CSARITPGDTEAFF. Written as DNA, the CDR3 is TGCAGTGCTAGAATTACCCCGGGAGACACTGAAGCTTTCTTT.

This clonotype was counted a few times. This sequence joins TRBV12-3 or TRBV12-4 and TRBJ1-4; 9 positions agree with TRBD1. The CDR3 has 14 amino acids. Trimming removed 3 bases from V and 8 bases from J; junction bases left unmatched: 4. DNA of the CDR3: TGTGCCAGCAGTTTGGACAGGGGAGGGGAAAAACTGTTTTTT. This gives the protein CASSLDRGGEKLFF.

This clonotype was observed a few times. This chain connects TRBV6-2 or TRBV6-3 to TRBJ1-2, with D unresolved. The germline CDR1 and CDR2 sequences are MNHEY and SVGEGT. Trimming left V 0 bases short and J 3 bases short, with 14 bases between. The CDR3 loop spans 16 amino acids. CDR3 region: CASSYSRQTLDYGYTF. In DNA form, the CDR3 reads TGTGCCAGCAGTTACTCGAGGCAGACCCTAGACTATGGCTACACCTTC.